The clone carrying this T cell receptor beta chain was recorded once. The antigen is undetermined. The sample originates from a study of cytomegalovirus exposure and HLA in healthy donors. Study findings and constraints: A later look showed TCR association rates differing by HLA locus, highest for DRB1 and lowest for HLA-C. Per a later analysis, 18,000 or so TCR beta sequences showed association with HLA alleles at 0.05 false discovery rate.

Vbeta (60) and Jbeta (13) primers were used in the PCR. Generated by immunoSEQ multiplex PCR, the TCRdb table keeps only in-frame clones and is missing some. The sample comprises about 120,000 clones, around 78% of which are singletons, and 20% rests with the top ten. The TCR sequence derives from a man in his late teens or twenties in good health and CMV-seropositive. The sample was PBMCs.

The CDR3: CASSLTGTLSGTEAFF. The CDR3 DNA sequence: TGTGCCAGCAGTTTGACAGGGACCCTCTCGGGCACTGAAGCTTTCTTT. The rearrangement joins TRBV9 to TRBJ1-1; 7 nucleotides match TRBD1. Germline V gives CDR1 SGDLS, CDR2 YYNGEE. The CDR3 is 16 residues long. The J segment lost 4 bases and the V segment lost 5 bases, leaving 14 bases of the junction unmatched. Full variable domain (rest looked up from reference TRBV9 and TRBJ1-1): DSGVTQTPKHLITATGQRVTLRCSPRSGDLSVYWYQQSLDQGLQFLIQYYNGEERAKGNILERFSAQQFPDLHSELNLSSLELGDSALYFCASSLTGTLSGTEAFFGQGTRLTVV.